What follows are 32 T cell receptor beta chains derived from one specimen sequenced in a study of T cell repertoires in cytomegalovirus infection. TCRdb reanalysed the reads using MiXCR and keeps one entry per CDR3 protein. The data show some 800,000 distinct CDR3 sequences, about 33% seen once. Antigens of these TCRs are unknown. The specimen comprised cultured CD8+ T cells from PBMCs, sampled from culture after CMV antigen stimulation. The receptors shown here come from a human donor in good health (CMV status not recorded). Some clones in this sample may be carry-over from other donors' samples.

As concerns this clonotype: Here the CDR3 omits its conserved ending phenylalanine or tryptophan, so a read error is the likely source. The chain links TRBV7-6 to TRBJ2-1; no definite D call. This CDR3 is 14 amino acids long. CDR1 is SGHVS, CDR2 FNYEAQ, per germline. V shed 8 bases and J shed 0 bases, with 11 bases lying between them. CDR3 DNA: TGTGCCAGCGGGTCAACGGCCTCCTACAATGAGCAGTTCTCC. Its translation is CASGSTASYNEQFS.

The chain couples TRBV2 to TRBJ1-4; weak D call: TRBD1 (5 bases). CDR1 and CDR2 (germline): SNHLY, FYNNEI. With 7 bases removed from V and 2 bases from J, the gap between germline ends came to 11 bases. This CDR3 has 14 amino acids. The CDR3 here is CASNIGTTNEKLFF. In DNA, the CDR3 is TGTGCCAGCAATATAGGGACGACTAATGAAAAACTGTTTTTT. The variable domain in full, with the rest retrieved from reference TRBV2 and TRBJ1-4, is EPEVTQTPSHQVTQMGQEVILRCVPISNHLYFYWYRQILGQKVEFLVSFYNNEISEKSEIFDDQFSVERPDGSNFTLKIRSTKLEDSAMYFCASNIGTTNEKLFFGSGTQLSVL.

The chain combines TRBV12-3 or TRBV12-4 with TRBJ2-7, with D unresolved. The CDR3 sequence is 12 residues long. In nucleotides, the CDR3 is TGTGCCAACAGTTTGACCCCATACGAGCAGTACGTC. This codes for CANSLTPYEQYV.

In DNA form, the CDR3 reads TGCGCCAGCAGCCAAGATTTACTGACCTCTGGAAACACCATATATTTT. Protein product: CASSQDLLTSGNTIYF. V gene TRBV4-1 combines with J gene TRBJ1-3; D is unresolved. This CDR3 has 16 residues. Germline V gene sequence: CDR1 MGHRA, CDR2 YSYEKL. V lost 0 bases and J 0 bases, leaving 9 bases between the germline ends.

The V call is TRBV28, the J call TRBJ1-5, with 7 bases aligning to TRBD1. The germline CDR1 and CDR2 sequences are MDHEN and SYDVKM. Trimming cost V 3 bases and J 6 bases; bases outside gene matches: 11. CDR3 length: 16 amino acids. CDR3 in DNA: TGTGCCAGCAGTTTCGAGGCAGGGGGGCTCGGTCAGCCCCAGCATTTT. Translation gives CASSFEAGGLGQPQHF.

The rearrangement links TRBV7-8 to TRBJ1-2; D is unclear. The CDR3 has 13 amino acids. The V gene lost 0 bases and the J gene lost 7 bases, with 9 bases spanning the gap. CDR1 and CDR2 (germline): SGHVS, FQNEAQ. The CDR3 nucleotides read TGTGCCAGCAGCTTAGCGGTGATGGGTGGCTACACCTTC. This gives the protein CASSLAVMGGYTF.

This clonotype was found a few times. The V and J genes are TRBV27 and TRBJ1-1; D might be TRBD1 (6 bases). CDR1 is MNHEY, CDR2 SMNVEV, per germline (reference sequence). Trimming pared 5 bases from V and 8 bases from J, leaving 15 bases between. CDR3 size: 13 residues. CDR3 DNA: TGTGCCAGCAGTCCCCAGGGGCCCCCCGAAGCTTTCTTT. Its translation: CASSPQGPPEAFF.

The V call is TRBV29-1, the J call TRBJ2-2; 7 bases are a match to TRBD2. The trim removed 4 bases at V and 5 bases at J, leaving 4 bases unmatched. The CDR3 is made up of 13 amino acids. Germline V lookup: CDR1 SQVTM, CDR2 ANQGSEA. The CDR3: CSVVGRGTGELFF. CDR3 in DNA: TGCAGCGTTGTAGGGCGGGGGACCGGGGAGCTGTTTTTT.

CDR3 in DNA: TGTGCCAGCAGCTTAAGGAATAGCGGGGGGGCCGCAGATACGCAGTATTTT. This sequence encodes CASSLRNSGGAADTQYF. The V call is TRBV7-3, the J call TRBJ2-3; TRBD2 agrees at 11 bases. V trimming: 1 base; J trimming: 4 bases; junction bases outside the gene matches: 7. CDR1 SGHTA and CDR2 FQGTGA come from the germline V gene. There are 17 residues in the CDR3.

In regard to this clonotype: Because it lacks the conserved phenylalanine or tryptophan at the end, this CDR3 is likely a read error. CDR3 DNA: TGTGCTAGTGGTTCGACAGCCCTTATCGAGCAGTACATC. Translation gives CASGSTALIEQYI. V gene TRBV12-5 combines with J gene TRBJ2-7; TRBD1 is a possible D gene (5 bases). CDR3 length: 13 amino acids. Germline V CDR1 and CDR2: LGHNT, FRNRAP. Trimming cost V 4 bases and J 6 bases, with 13 bases left between them.

The chain joins TRBV4-2 to TRBJ2-5, with D tentatively TRBD1 (5 bases). V was pared by 4 bases and J by 5 bases, with 14 bases between. Per the germline V gene, CDR1 is LGHNA and CDR2 is YNFKEQ. The CDR3 has 14 amino acids. The CDR3 coding sequence is TGTGCCAGCAGCCCCCAGGGATTTTCGGAGACCCAGTACTTC. Encoded protein: CASSPQGFSETQYF.

The gene calls are TRBV10-2 and TRBJ1-1; D is uncertain. The CDR3 totals 14 residues. CDR1 is WSHSY, CDR2 SAAADI, per germline. Trimming cost V 2 bases and J 0 bases, with 7 bases left between them. The CDR3 sequence is CASSEASMNTEAFF. CDR3 sequence (DNA): TGCGCCAGCAGTGAGGCCAGTATGAACACTGAAGCTTTCTTT.

This clonotype was detected a few times. This chain connects TRBV11-2 to TRBJ2-1, with 8 bases matching TRBD2. The CDR3 has 18 residues. Looked up from germline, CDR1 is SGHAT and CDR2 is FQNNGV. V was clipped by 0 bases and J by 3 bases; unmatched bases: 10. CDR3 protein: CASSLDGRGGAHYNEQFF. The DNA of the CDR3 is TGTGCCAGCAGCTTAGACGGGAGGGGGGGGGCACACTACAATGAGCAGTTCTTC.

The rearrangement joins TRBV7-6 to TRBJ2-7; D gene unclear. Germline lookup yields CDR1 SGHVS and CDR2 FNYEAQ. The CDR3 covers 15 residues. Between the trimmed V and J ends, which lost 1 base and 0 bases, there was a span of 10 bases. The CDR3 region has the DNA TGTGCCAGCAGCTTAGAAACGGCCCACTCCTACGAGCAGTACTTC. Translated, it gives CASSLETAHSYEQYF. The full variable domain, rest sourced from reference TRBV7-6 and TRBJ2-7, is GAGVSQSPRYKVTKRGQDVALRCDPISGHVSLYWYRQALGQGPEFLTYFNYEAQQDKSGLPNDRFSAERPEGSISTLTIQRTEQRDSAMYRCASSLETAHSYEQYFGPGTRLTVT.

The chain carries TRBV4-1 and TRBJ2-3; 9 nucleotides align to TRBD2. The trim removed 1 base at V and 5 bases at J, leaving 7 bases unmatched. The CDR3 totals 16 residues. Per germline, CDR1 MGHRA and CDR2 YSYEKL. Here the CDR3 reads CASSQGERGAGDTQYF. The DNA for the CDR3 is TGCGCCAGCAGCCAAGGCGAGCGGGGGGCTGGAGATACGCAGTATTTT.

The rearrangement uses TRBV10-3 and TRBJ2-3, with D perhaps matching TRBD2 (5 bases). The V and J ends lost 7 bases and 6 bases respectively, with 11 bases between them. The CDR3 has 12 amino acids. Germline V gene data show CDR1 as ENHRY and CDR2 as SYGVKD. Here the CDR3 reads CAIMAEDDTQYF. CDR3 in DNA: TGTGCCATCATGGCGGAGGATGATACGCAGTATTTT.

This chain joins TRBV6-2 or TRBV6-3 and TRBJ1-2; TRBD1 matches 8 bases. CDR3 length equals 14 residues. Germline V gene lookup returns CDR1 MNHEY and CDR2 SVGEGT. V dropped 5 bases and J dropped 5; count of bases not matched to a gene: 7. Written as DNA, the CDR3 is TGTGCCAGCAGTGCCCGGACAGGGAAGTATGGCTACACCTTC. Translation gives CASSARTGKYGYTF.

A few counts support this clonotype. The V and J genes are TRBV7-9 and TRBJ2-3; 9 bases line up with TRBD1. The CDR3 contains 16 residues. V was pared by 5 bases and J by 4 bases, with 10 bases of the junction left unmatched. Germline assignment: CDR1 SEHNR and CDR2 FQNEAQ (reference sequence). The CDR3 DNA sequence: TGTGCCAGCAGCCCCCGGGGACAGGGTTTGGCAGATACGCAGTATTTT. Translating gives CASSPRGQGLADTQYF.

This chain uses TRBV24-1 with TRBJ2-3; D unclear. The CDR3 covers 13 residues. In germline, CDR1 is KGHDR, CDR2 SFDVKD. Trimming took off 1 base at V and 6 bases at J, with 7 bases between the two ends. CDR3 sequence reads: CATSDFSGDTQYF. CDR3 coding DNA: TGTGCCACCAGTGATTTTTCTGGCGATACGCAGTATTTT.

V usage is TRBV7-3 and J usage is TRBJ1-6; 11 bases are shared with TRBD1. Losses at the gene ends were 5 bases for V and 8 bases for J; bases not matched to a gene: 5. CDR1 is SGHTA and CDR2 is FQGTGA in the germline V gene. This CDR3 contains 15 residues. The CDR3 DNA reads as TGTGCCAGCAGCCCCGGACAGGGGGCCTATTCACCCCTCCACTTT. It translates to CASSPGQGAYSPLHF.

The V and J genes are TRBV19 and TRBJ2-1, with D possibly being TRBD1 or TRBD2 (7 bases each). There are 16 residues in the CDR3. Per the germline V gene, CDR1 is LNHDA and CDR2 is SQIVND (reference sequence). V gave up 5 bases and J gave up 8 bases, with 22 bases separating them. CDR3 region: CASSPRRGGGGDEQFF. CDR3 nucleotides: TGTGCCAGTAGTCCCCGAAGGGGAGGGGGCGGGGATGAGCAGTTCTTC.

This clonotype came up many times. The chain recombines TRBV7-2 with TRBJ2-1; D might be TRBD1 (6 bases). This CDR3 spans 19 amino acids. Deletions cut 4 bases from V and 1 base from J, with 23 bases between. Germline loops: CDR1 SGHTA, CDR2 FQGNSA. The DNA of the CDR3 is TGTGCCAGCAGCTCGACATACAGGGTGCAGCCCTCTTCCTACAATGAGCAGTTCTTC. Protein: CASSSTYRVQPSSYNEQFF.

The count of this clonotype is one. The chain has TRBV4-1 and TRBJ2-1; possibly TRBD1 for D (5 bases). Looked up from germline, CDR1 is MGHRA and CDR2 is YSYEKL. V was cut by 0 bases and J by 2 bases, with 17 bases left in between. The CDR3 runs to 18 residues. The CDR3 DNA reads TGCGCCAGCAGCCAAGATTATCACAGGCAAGCCCCCTACAATGAGCAGTTCTTC. Amino acids: CASSQDYHRQAPYNEQFF.

This clonotype was recorded a few times. The chain has TRBV7-8 and TRBJ2-5; no clear D. This CDR3 contains 13 residues. Germline V gene sequence: CDR1 SGHVS, CDR2 FQNEAQ. Trimming pared 6 bases from V and 3 bases from J, leaving 11 bases between. The chain's CDR3 is CASRSRREETQYF. The CDR3 DNA reads as TGTGCCAGCAGATCAAGGAGAGAAGAGACCCAGTACTTC.

This clonotype was seen only a few times. The chain carries TRBV6-6 and TRBJ1-1, with TRBD1 matching over 7 bases. Germline lookup yields CDR1 MNHNY and CDR2 SVGAGI (reference sequence). The CDR3 contains 12 residues. Losses at the gene ends were 0 bases for V and 8 bases for J; bases not matched to a gene: 0. The CDR3 here is CASSYSDREAFF. The CDR3 bases are TGTGCCAGCAGTTACTCGGACAGGGAAGCTTTCTTT.

This clonotype was seen at least ten times. This chain connects TRBV7-8 to TRBJ2-2; D is undetermined. V lost 0 bases and J lost 7, with 9 bases in between. The CDR3 has 14 amino acids. Germline CDR1 and CDR2: SGHVS and FQNEAQ. The CDR3 DNA follows: TGTGCCAGCAGCTTAGCTAGCAAGGGCGGGGAGCTGTTTTTT. Translating gives CASSLASKGGELFF.

This chain connects TRBV5-6 to TRBJ2-5; a weak D match, TRBD1 (5 bases). CDR3 length: 14 amino acids. V dropped 4 bases and J dropped 1 base, with 11 bases sitting between them. Germline V lookup: CDR1 SGHDT, CDR2 YYEEEE. The CDR3 coding sequence is TGTGCCAGCAGCCATGACAGCCCCCAAGAGACCCAGTACTTC. Amino acids: CASSHDSPQETQYF.

This clonotype was detected ten times or more. The V gene is TRBV7-2, the J gene TRBJ2-2, with 7 positions matching TRBD1. The CDR3 spans 16 residues. The germline V gene encodes CDR1 SGHTA and CDR2 FQGNSA. Trimming removed 5 bases from V and 1 base from J; junction bases left unmatched: 7. The CDR3 coding sequence is TGTGCCAGCAGCCCTTGGACAGGCGAGAACACCGGGGAGCTGTTTTTT. Translated: CASSPWTGENTGELFF.

This chain joins TRBV24-1 and TRBJ2-2; TRBD2 is a possible D gene (5 bases). The CDR3 totals 17 residues. Germline lookup yields CDR1 KGHDR and CDR2 SFDVKD. V gave up 0 bases and J gave up 5 bases, with 15 bases separating them. CDR3 sequence: CATSDLGLVGSTGELFF. The CDR3 coding sequence is TGTGCCACCAGTGATTTGGGATTGGTAGGGAGTACCGGGGAGCTGTTTTTT.

This clonotype came up once. One end of the junction varies from germline; a read error may be responsible. The chain recombines TRBV7-6 with TRBJ2-5; the match to TRBD2 covers 7 bases. The CDR3 consists of 14 residues. Germline CDR1 and CDR2: SGHVS and FNYEAQ. The CDR3 loop is CAGSSGLGVETQYF. In nucleotides, the CDR3 is TGTGCCGGCAGCTCCGGACTAGGAGTAGAGACCCAGTACTTC.

This clonotype has only a few counts. The chain recombines TRBV6-1 with TRBJ1-1; D call uncertain. Trimming left V 2 bases short and J 0 bases short, with 10 bases between. Germline loops: CDR1 MNHNS, CDR2 SASEGT. The CDR3 spans 15 residues. The CDR3 spells CASSEWRGLNTEAFF. The CDR3 DNA reads as TGTGCCAGCAGTGAATGGAGAGGACTGAACACTGAAGCTTTCTTT.

CDR3: CATLRGQNSPLHF. The CDR3 DNA follows: TGTGCCACACTCCGGGGGCAAAATTCACCCCTCCACTTT. This rearrangement joins TRBV2 to TRBJ1-6, with a possible D match to TRBD1 (6 bases). The V and J ends lost 10 bases and 7 bases respectively, with 14 bases between them. The CDR3 consists of 13 residues. Germline CDR1 is SNHLY and CDR2 is FYNNEI.